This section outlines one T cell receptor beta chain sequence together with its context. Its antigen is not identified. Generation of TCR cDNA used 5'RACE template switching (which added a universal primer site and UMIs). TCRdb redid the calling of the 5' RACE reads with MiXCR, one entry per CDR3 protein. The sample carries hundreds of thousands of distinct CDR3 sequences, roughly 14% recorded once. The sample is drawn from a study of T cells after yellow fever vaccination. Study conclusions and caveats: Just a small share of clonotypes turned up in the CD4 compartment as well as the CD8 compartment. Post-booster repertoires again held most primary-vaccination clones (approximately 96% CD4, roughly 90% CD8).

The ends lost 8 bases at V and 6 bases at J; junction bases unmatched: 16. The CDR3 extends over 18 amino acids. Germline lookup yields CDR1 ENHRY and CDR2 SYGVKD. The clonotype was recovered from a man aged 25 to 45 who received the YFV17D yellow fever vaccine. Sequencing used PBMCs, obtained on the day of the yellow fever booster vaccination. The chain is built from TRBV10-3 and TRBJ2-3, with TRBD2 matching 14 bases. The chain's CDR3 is CAIGTSGSLSVGRDTQYF. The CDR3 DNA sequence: TGTGCCATCGGGACTAGCGGGAGCCTGAGTGTGGGTAGGGATACGCAGTATTTT.